This is a list of T cell receptor beta chains from one sample in a study of OX40 agonist ivuxolimab in advanced cancers. Assay used: immunoSEQ multiplex PCR; TCRdb lists only in-frame clones, some missing. The sample lists approximately 100,000 clones, about nine tenths occurring once. This material consisted of CD4+ or CD8+ T cells sorted from blood, taken in a trial of the OX40 agonist ivuxolimab. These receptors all stem from an adult with an advanced solid tumor such as melanoma, head and neck, liver or kidney cancer. Each CDR3 is given with its conserved first and last residue. Each record gives: V gene, clone size, J gene, CDR3 protein. Where a row states a size, it is once, few, many or the class of an expanded clone; other rows omit it.

TRBV19	.	TRBJ1-2	CASSMTRDLPGYTF
TRBV11-1	.	TRBJ2-7	CASSLSRTGYIHEQYF
TRBV2	once	TRBJ2-1	CASSDASSYNEQFF
TRBV7-6	.	TRBJ2-7	CASSPPKSRYEQYF
TRBV5-1	.	TRBJ2-7	CASSYGSLSSYEQYF
TRBV7-2	.	TRBJ2-1	CASSLDRGRYNEQFF
TRBV10-3	.	TRBJ2-2	CAISTGQGASTGELFF
TRBV28	.	TRBJ2-3	CASSLAGGPTDTQYF
TRBV29-1	few	TRBJ1-1	CSGYSDRPLNTEAFF
TRBV7-3	once	TRBJ1-2	CASSQTGNDGYTF
TRBV7-2	.	TRBJ1-3	CASSLTLRGTGNTIYF
TRBV7-8	.	TRBJ2-7	CASSLVSGASYEQYF
TRBV19	.	TRBJ2-5	CASSIGRQTTGTQYF
TRBV27	.	TRBJ1-3	CASSLIGGQGALGNTIYF
TRBV4-2	.	TRBJ2-7	CASSQGQSGGLAYEQYF
TRBV15	once	TRBJ1-2	CATSRESTGDGYTF
TRBV5-8	.	TRBJ1-3	CASSLRRNTIYF
TRBV6-6	.	TRBJ1-1	CASSYSGVDTEAFF
TRBV19	.	TRBJ2-1	CASSRTGGDPYNEQFF
TRBV7-3	.	.	CASSRRSGDYEQYF
TRBV27	once	TRBJ2-1	CASNQPGLAGGYSYNEQFF
TRBV4-2	.	TRBJ2-1	CASSRVSGRASNEQFF
TRBV7-7	.	TRBJ2-7	CASSLGASGSNEQYF
TRBV28	.	TRBJ2-7	CASSTGTLSYEQYF
TRBV4-3	.	TRBJ1-1	CASSQEWGNTEAFF
TRBV6-5	.	TRBJ1-2	CASSRDRGNYGYTF
TRBV9	few	TRBJ2-5	CASSVGQGAGETQYF
TRBV9	few	TRBJ1-1	CASSTQRNTEAFF
TRBV7-9	.	TRBJ1-5	CASSLGTGRVHQPQHF
TRBV9	.	TRBJ1-2	CASSVDSGGRGYTF
TRBV21-1	.	TRBJ1-2	CASSKGILRGRNYGYTF
TRBV19	.	TRBJ2-7	CASSIGGSSYEQYF
TRBV29-1	.	TRBJ1-1	CSATSFMNTEAFF
TRBV7-3	few	TRBJ1-3	CASSPSGGNTIYF
TRBV7-2	.	TRBJ2-1	CASSFPGGWNEQFF
TRBV19	.	TRBJ2-5	CASTHWWQGQETQYF
TRBV4-2	.	TRBJ1-2	CASSQQPGQGALGYGYTF
TRBV5-1	.	TRBJ2-2	CASSLAPTGELFF
TRBV30	.	TRBJ2-5	CAWSVPTLQETQYF
TRBV7-9	few	TRBJ1-1	CASSRTGGNTEAFF
TRBV6-6	.	TRBJ2-7	CASSYGRETSEQYF
TRBV10-3	.	TRBJ2-1	CAISSSGRAVDEQFF
TRBV5-1	.	TRBJ1-2	CASSAGNTNYGYTF
TRBV18	.	TRBJ2-1	CASSPVGQYNEQFF
TRBV10-3	.	TRBJ2-1	CATRSSGSSYNEQFF
TRBV4-2	.	TRBJ2-7	CASSQDMGAREQYF
TRBV30	.	TRBJ1-3	CAWSRGQPSGNTIYF
TRBV5-1	.	TRBJ1-3	CASSLVDIGSGNTIYF